This record covers a single T cell receptor (beta chain). Germline CDR1 and CDR2: SQVTM and ANQGSEA. The CDR3 spans 14 residues. Trimming cost V 4 bases and J 2 bases; bases outside gene matches: 6. This record comes from a study of CD8+ T cells in alopecia areata. TCR sequencing used cDNA made by reverse transcription of extracted RNA. Method: immunoSEQ multiplex PCR; TCRdb's copy keeps in-frame clones and lacks some. The sample gives around 150,000 clones, approximately 85% of which show up once; 25% is in the top ten. Treatment meaning: oral pan-JAK inhibitor, 5-10 mg twice daily. The V gene is TRBV29-1, the J gene TRBJ2-7; 9 positions match TRBD2. The starting material was CD8+ T cells sorted from blood, obtained at week 4, from a patient treated with tofacitinib. The receptor was derived from a human donor with alopecia areata. This CDR3 is CSVALSGGTYEQYF. As DNA, the CDR3 is TGCAGCGTTGCTCTTAGCGGGGGAACCTACGAGCAGTACTTC.